Listed below are T cell receptor beta chains from one sample, sequenced in a study of blood T cells in healthy people across ages. TCRdb used MiXCR to reprocess the 5' RACE reads, holding one entry per CDR3 protein. The profile covers around 1,100,000 distinct CDR3 sequences, with around two fifths appearing a single time and approximately 14% taken by the ten largest. Sequences were obtained from blood. The origin of the receptors is a man younger than 30 in good health. Each CDR3 is given with its conserved first and last residue.

CDR3: CASSLETGVDTEAFF
V: TRBV5-6
J: TRBJ1-1

CDR3: CASSAKMGRGSTDTQYF
V: TRBV5-1
J: TRBJ2-3

CDR3: CASSSWRPTNYGYTF
V: TRBV28
J: TRBJ1-2

CDR3: CASSSISGGATDTQYF
V: TRBV7-9
J: TRBJ2-3

CDR3: CASSETGTDYGYTF
V: TRBV2
J: TRBJ1-2

CDR3: CASSQDVESGAFF
V: TRBV3-1
J: TRBJ1-1

CDR3: CASSHADTQYF
V: TRBV14
J: TRBJ2-3

CDR3: CASSPFLQGGQPQHF
V: TRBV3-1
J: TRBJ1-5

CDR3: CASSDRRRPQHF
V: TRBV6-1
J: TRBJ1-5

CDR3: CASRQLAGARAEQFF
V: TRBV7-9
J: TRBJ2-1

CDR3: CASSQGRISYEQYF
V: TRBV12-3/TRBV12-4
J: TRBJ2-7

CDR3: CAWSVVIADGSYEQYF
V: TRBV30
J: TRBJ2-7

CDR3: CASADRAGPNTEAFF
V: TRBV6-4
J: TRBJ1-1

CDR3: CASSLFDRGQGNEQFF
V: TRBV11-2
J: TRBJ2-1

CDR3: CASSPGTAFQETQYF
V: TRBV4-1
J: NA

CDR3: CAGSPSSGPYNSPLHF
V: TRBV7-2
J: TRBJ1-6

CDR3: CASSHEVMQGANEKLFF
V: TRBV4-1
J: TRBJ1-4

CDR3: CASSLRPPNPGSSYNSPLHF
V: TRBV5-1
J: TRBJ1-6

CDR3: CASRQDQGGSYTF
V: TRBV2
J: TRBJ1-2

CDR3: CSVFNRDAKNIQYF
V: TRBV29-1
J: TRBJ2-4

CDR3: CAISALRAGDNEQFF
V: TRBV10-3
J: TRBJ2-1

CDR3: CASSLTGGRSQPQHF
V: TRBV12-3/TRBV12-4
J: TRBJ1-5

CDR3: CASSPWGVASTDTQYF
V: TRBV27
J: TRBJ2-3

CDR3: CASSAGTSGANVLTF
V: TRBV18
J: TRBJ2-6

CDR3: CASSDSTPDQPQHF
V: TRBV7-2
J: TRBJ1-5

CDR3: CASSRGDPFNYGYTF
V: TRBV5-1
J: TRBJ1-2

CDR3: CASSVNGGGFYNEQYF
V: TRBV6-2/TRBV6-3
J: TRBJ2-5

CDR3: CSARGPTGESETQYF
V: TRBV20-1
J: TRBJ2-5

CDR3: CASSQDLSADRAGKGYTF
V: TRBV4-3
J: TRBJ1-2

CDR3: CASSTGTNRLVNEQYF
V: TRBV19
J: TRBJ2-7

CDR3: CASGTTGGYTF
V: TRBV12-5
J: TRBJ1-2

CDR3: CASSGQLTNQPQHF
V: TRBV6-1
J: TRBJ1-5

CDR3: CASSEMRDSGANVLTF
V: TRBV2
J: TRBJ2-6

CDR3: CASSHATTHGQGQADTQYF
V: TRBV4-3
J: TRBJ2-3

CDR3: CASSATGNSNQPQHF
V: TRBV7-9
J: TRBJ1-5

CDR3: CASAGGGMQYF
V: TRBV12-3/TRBV12-4
J: TRBJ2-4

CDR3: CASSPRTGSFNEQFF
V: TRBV7-8
J: TRBJ2-1

CDR3: CASRPGDSYYEQYF
V: TRBV6-5
J: TRBJ2-7

CDR3: CSATHRGTGGYTSYEQYF
V: TRBV20-1
J: TRBJ2-7

CDR3: CASSLDSGGYNEQFF
V: TRBV5-1
J: TRBJ2-1

CDR3: CASRNHGSEETQYF
V: TRBV12-3/TRBV12-4
J: TRBJ2-5

CDR3: CSASTGAMNTEAFF
V: TRBV20-1
J: TRBJ1-1

CDR3: CSATLSGFPYNEQFF
V: TRBV20-1
J: TRBJ2-1

CDR3: CASSFPDRAETQYF
V: TRBV7-2
J: TRBJ2-5

CDR3: CSARGYYKGGEQFF
V: TRBV20-1
J: TRBJ2-1

CDR3: CSARDRAGGNTIYF
V: TRBV20-1
J: TRBJ1-3

CDR3: CASSVVENVRVNYGYTF
V: TRBV9
J: TRBJ1-2

CDR3: CASSFSGDTSTDTQYF
V: TRBV12-3/TRBV12-4
J: TRBJ2-3

CDR3: CATSRERGRRGDTEAFF
V: TRBV15
J: TRBJ1-1

CDR3: CASSLAQGIVGYTF
V: TRBV5-8
J: TRBJ1-2

CDR3: CASSFSGNEETQFF
V: TRBV5-1
J: TRBJ2-1

CDR3: CASSFALGARETQYF
V: TRBV7-2
J: TRBJ2-5